One and the same sample provided the 24 T cell receptor beta chains below, sequenced in a study of blood T cell repertoires in COVID-19. The protocol was immunoSEQ multiplex PCR, while the TCRdb copy is restricted to in-frame clones and leaves out a portion. The sample lists about 63,000 clones, 81% occurring once. The sequencing input was peripheral blood. These receptors were obtained from a man aged 55 to 70 with COVID-19, enrolled during active disease.

V gene TRBV19 combines with J gene TRBJ2-6; D is possibly TRBD1 (5 bases). Germline V gene lookup returns CDR1 LNHDA and CDR2 SQIVND (reference sequence). The CDR3 totals 15 residues. The V end lost 3 bases, the J end lost 4 bases, and 10 bases lay between the germline ends. The CDR3 spells CASSIPGSGANVLTF. DNA of the CDR3: TGTGCCAGTAGTATCCCAGGGTCCGGGGCCAACGTCCTGACTTTC.

This clone has more than one count but fewer than ten. The chain is built from TRBV15 and TRBJ1-2; D is ambiguous. Trimming stripped 3 bases from V and 1 base from J, with 9 bases between. This CDR3 contains 14 residues. Germline CDR1 is LNHNV and CDR2 is YYDKDF (reference sequence). The DNA of the CDR3 is TGTGCCACCAGCAGGGGAGGGATTAACTATGGCTACACCTTC. Amino acid sequence: CATSRGGINYGYTF.

This clone was detected many times. The rearrangement links TRBV5-1 to TRBJ2-2; D is possibly TRBD2 (5 bases). The CDR3 extends over 14 amino acids. Germline V gene data show CDR1 as SGHRS and CDR2 as YFSETQ. Trimming left V 4 bases short and J 7 bases short, with 14 bases between. The DNA for the CDR3 is TGCGCCAGCAGCGCGACACCCAGCGGCGGGGAGCTGTTTTTT. Its protein product is CASSATPSGGELFF.

This clone has more than one count but fewer than ten. DNA for the CDR3: TGTGCCAGCAGCTGGGACAGGGAGGAAGAGCAGTTCTTC. Protein: CASSWDREEEQFF. The V and J genes are TRBV5-4 and TRBJ2-1; 9 nucleotides match TRBD1. Germline V gene data show CDR1 as SGHNT and CDR2 as YYREEE (reference sequence). With V trimmed by 3 bases and J by 10 bases, 5 bases remained unmatched. CDR3 length: 13 amino acids.

This clone was counted only a few times. This sequence joins TRBV30 and TRBJ2-3; a weak D match, TRBD1 (9 bases). Germline V CDR1 and CDR2: GTSNPN, SVGIG (reference sequence). Trimming took 1 base from V and 3 from J, leaving 20 bases between them. The CDR3 covers 17 residues. The CDR3 loop is CAWSGGGTGPRTDTQYF. CDR3 sequence (DNA): TGTGCCTGGAGTGGCGGGGGGACAGGGCCCCGGACAGATACGCAGTATTTT.

The CDR3 nucleotides read TGTGCCAGCAGCAGCTCGCGGGGAAGGAGGAGCCAAGAGACCCAGTACTTC. As protein: CASSSSRGRRSQETQYF. This chain joins TRBV5-6 and TRBJ2-5, with D perhaps TRBD2 (6 bases). The V end was cut by 4 bases, the J end by 1 base, with 20 bases between. Germline CDR1 and CDR2: SGHDT and YYEEEE. There are 17 residues in the CDR3.

The chain combines TRBV27 with TRBJ2-7; D ambiguous. V gave up 3 bases and J gave up 4 bases, with 10 bases separating them. Germline V gene data show CDR1 as MNHEY and CDR2 as SMNVEV (reference sequence). This CDR3 is 13 amino acids long. The CDR3 here is CASSFDKTYEQYF. The CDR3 DNA sequence: TGTGCCAGCAGTTTTGACAAGACATACGAGCAGTACTTC.

This chain uses TRBV12-3 or TRBV12-4 with TRBJ2-7, with 7 bases lining up with TRBD2. The CDR3 extends over 13 amino acids. Trimming cost V 8 bases and J 2 bases; bases outside gene matches: 6. This CDR3 reads CASWKRGPYEQYF. As DNA, the CDR3 is TGTGCCAGCTGGAAGCGGGGCCCCTACGAGCAGTACTTC.

The chain combines TRBV5-1 with TRBJ2-7, with D possibly being TRBD1 (6 bases). The germline V and J ends were trimmed by 4 bases and 3 bases, with 11 bases remaining between them. Per germline, CDR1 SGHRS and CDR2 YFSETQ. The CDR3 has 13 amino acids. The CDR3 region has the DNA TGCGCCAGCAGCGGAGGACAGAACTACGAGCAGTACTTC. Protein sequence: CASSGGQNYEQYF.

This chain uses TRBV2 with TRBJ1-2; possible D gene TRBD1, 6 bases. This CDR3 region has 13 residues. Germline CDR1 reads SNHLY; CDR2 reads FYNNEI. V dropped 11 bases and J dropped 7 bases, with 20 bases sitting between them. CDR3 nucleotides: TGTGCCTGTGGACAGCAAGCCTTTTTTGGCTACACCTTC. Its protein is CACGQQAFFGYTF.

CDR3 loop: CASSGSAGRYSGNTIYF. The CDR3 nucleotides are TGTGCCAGCAGCGGCTCAGCGGGACGATACTCTGGAAACACCATATATTTT. This chain uses TRBV9 with TRBJ1-3; tentatively, D is TRBD1 (5 bases). V lost 3 bases, J lost 0 bases, and 16 bases lay in between. This CDR3 is 17 amino acids long. Germline lookup yields CDR1 SGDLS and CDR2 YYNGEE.

In its sample, this clone was seen a few times. This sample includes further DNA sequences coding for the same CDR3. This chain links TRBV10-3 with TRBJ2-3; 10 nucleotides align to TRBD1. Per germline, CDR1 ENHRY and CDR2 SYGVKD. The CDR3 runs to 15 residues. Trimming cost V 4 bases and J 2 bases; bases outside gene matches: 3. The CDR3 DNA reads as TGTGCCATCAGTGGCGGGACAGGGGACACAGATACGCAGTATTTT. It specifies CAISGGTGDTDTQYF.

The gene calls are TRBV5-6 and TRBJ1-5; the D gene is possibly TRBD1 (6 bases). Trimming left V 2 bases short and J 0 bases short, with 12 bases between. Germline CDR1 SGHDT, CDR2 YYEEEE. The CDR3 contains 16 residues. CDR3 DNA sequence: TGTGCCAGCAGCTTTGTGGGGGCTTATAGCAATCAGCCCCAGCATTTT. This gives the protein CASSFVGAYSNQPQHF.

The gene calls are TRBV12-3 or TRBV12-4 and TRBJ2-7; D unresolved. V dropped 2 bases and J dropped 6 bases, with 8 bases sitting between them. This CDR3 region has 12 residues. The CDR3 bases are TGTGCCAGCAGTTTAAAACTCCCCGAGCAGTACTTC. Protein sequence: CASSLKLPEQYF.

The chain combines TRBV9 with TRBJ1-6; no definite D call. The CDR3 covers 16 residues. Germline CDR1 is SGDLS and CDR2 is YYNGEE. V lost 4 bases to trimming and J lost 8 bases, with 19 bases between them. In nucleotides, the CDR3 is TGTGCCAGCAGCTTAGAACCCGCCCGAGGAGATTCACCCCTCCACTTT. Translated: CASSLEPARGDSPLHF.

Only one count was recorded for this clone. V usage is TRBV29-1 and J usage is TRBJ1-1; 7 bases match TRBD1. J lost 4 bases, V lost 5 bases, and 7 bases had no gene match. From germline, CDR1 is SQVTM and CDR2 ANQGSEA. This CDR3 contains 13 residues. The CDR3 sequence: CSVLDRVGTEAFF. Written as DNA, the CDR3 is TGCAGCGTTCTCGACAGGGTTGGCACTGAAGCTTTCTTT.

This rearrangement joins TRBV7-3 to TRBJ2-3; 13 bases line up with TRBD2. The CDR3 covers 16 residues. The ends lost 5 bases at V and 3 bases at J; junction bases unmatched: 5. Germline loops: CDR1 SGHTA, CDR2 FQGTGA. As DNA, the CDR3 is TGTGCCAGCAGCACAGGGACTAGCGGGATGACAGATACGCAGTATTTT. Its translation: CASSTGTSGMTDTQYF.

With respect to this clone: A junction end diverges from the germline sequence, so it may reflect a read error. V usage is TRBV10-3 and J usage is TRBJ1-1; tentative D call: TRBD1 (6 bases). Germline V gene lookup returns CDR1 ENHRY and CDR2 SYGVKD. The CDR3 length is 15 residues. The DNA for the CDR3 is TGTGCCATCAGTAAGTCCCGGGACATGAACACTGAAGCTTTCTTT. It encodes CAISKSRDMNTEAFF.

The rearrangement links TRBV7-2 to TRBJ1-5; TRBD1 matches 12 bases. The V segment lost 3 bases and the J segment 7 bases; nucleotides outside the gene matches: 4. The CDR3 spans 15 residues. Germline V gene lookup returns CDR1 SGHTA and CDR2 FQGNSA. For the CDR3, the DNA is TGTGCCAGCAGCTTGGGGACAGGGGGCAGGCAGCCCCAGCATTTT. Residues: CASSLGTGGRQPQHF.

The chain links TRBV5-8 to TRBJ2-1, with 8 bases aligning to TRBD2. There are 15 residues in the CDR3. Germline lookup yields CDR1 SGHTS and CDR2 YDEGEE. V lost 5 bases to trimming and J lost 2 bases; unmatched junction nucleotides: 6. CDR3 DNA: TGTGCCAGCAGTTCCGGACTAGCCCCCTACAATGAGCAGTTCTTC. This sequence encodes CASSSGLAPYNEQFF. Full variable domain (outside the CDR3, taken from reference TRBV5-8 and TRBJ2-1): EAGVTQSPTHLIKTRGQQATLRCSPISGHTSVYWYQQALGLGLQFLLWYDEGEERNRGNFPPRFSGRQFPNYSSELNVNALELEDSALYLCASSSGLAPYNEQFFGPGTRLTVL.

The chain recombines TRBV5-4 with TRBJ2-5; 8 bases fit TRBD1. The CDR3 contains 15 residues. The junction had 8 bases not matched to a gene; V was cut back by 2 bases and J by 5 bases. Germline loops: CDR1 SGHNT, CDR2 YYREEE (reference sequence). The CDR3 loop reads CASSFFRGQAETQYF. For the CDR3, the DNA is TGTGCCAGCAGCTTCTTCCGGGGACAGGCGGAGACCCAGTACTTC.

The chain links TRBV5-1 to TRBJ2-1; 8 bases match TRBD2. This CDR3 comprises 15 residues. Unmatched junction bases numbered 6, after V lost 4 bases and J lost 3 bases. CDR1 and CDR2 (germline): SGHRS, YFSETQ. As DNA, the CDR3 is TGCGCCAGCAGCGATGAACGGGGGGGCTACAATGAGCAGTTCTTC. The encoded protein is CASSDERGGYNEQFF.

The V gene is TRBV4-3, the J gene TRBJ1-5; D is undetermined. This CDR3 spans 15 amino acids. CDR1 is LGHNA, CDR2 YSLEER, per germline. V lost 0 bases to trimming and J lost 4 bases, with 10 bases between them. The CDR3 is CASSQETSPNQPQHF. The CDR3 nucleotides read TGCGCCAGCAGCCAAGAAACATCCCCAAATCAGCCCCAGCATTTT.

The chain links TRBV21-1 to TRBJ1-3; the table calls TRBD1, which could not be checked here. TRBV21-1 is noted as a pseudogene. The CDR3 has 15 residues. The CDR3 is CASSTGDRQGNTIYF. The CDR3 bases are TGTGCCAGCAGCACTGGGGACAGGCAGGGAAACACCATATATTTT.